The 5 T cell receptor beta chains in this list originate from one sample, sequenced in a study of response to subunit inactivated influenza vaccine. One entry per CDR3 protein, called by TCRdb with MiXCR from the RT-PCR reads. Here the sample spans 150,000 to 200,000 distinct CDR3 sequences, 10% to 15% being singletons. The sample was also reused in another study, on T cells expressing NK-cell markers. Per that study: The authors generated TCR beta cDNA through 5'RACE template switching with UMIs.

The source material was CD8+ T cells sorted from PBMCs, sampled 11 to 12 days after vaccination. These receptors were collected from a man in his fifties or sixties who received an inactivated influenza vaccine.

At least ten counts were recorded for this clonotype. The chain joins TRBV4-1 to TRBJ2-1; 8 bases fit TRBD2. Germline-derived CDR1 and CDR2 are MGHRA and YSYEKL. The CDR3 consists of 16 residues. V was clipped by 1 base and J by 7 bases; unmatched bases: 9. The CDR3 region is CASSQVFGGAPNEQFF. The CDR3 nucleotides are TGCGCCAGCAGCCAAGTATTCGGGGGGGCTCCAAATGAGCAGTTCTTC.

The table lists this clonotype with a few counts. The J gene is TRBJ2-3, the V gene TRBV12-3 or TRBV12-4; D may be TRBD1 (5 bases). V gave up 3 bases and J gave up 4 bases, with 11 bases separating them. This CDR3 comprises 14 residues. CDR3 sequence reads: CASSLSGSPDTQYF. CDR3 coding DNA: TGTGCCAGCAGTTTGTCAGGGTCCCCAGATACGCAGTATTTT.

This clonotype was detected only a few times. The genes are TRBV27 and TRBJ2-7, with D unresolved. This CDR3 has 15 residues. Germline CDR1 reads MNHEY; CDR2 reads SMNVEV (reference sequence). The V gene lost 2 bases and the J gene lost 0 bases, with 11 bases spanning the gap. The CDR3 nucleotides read TGTGCCAGCAGTTTAATGGCGGTGAGCTCCTACGAGCAGTACTTC. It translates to CASSLMAVSSYEQYF.

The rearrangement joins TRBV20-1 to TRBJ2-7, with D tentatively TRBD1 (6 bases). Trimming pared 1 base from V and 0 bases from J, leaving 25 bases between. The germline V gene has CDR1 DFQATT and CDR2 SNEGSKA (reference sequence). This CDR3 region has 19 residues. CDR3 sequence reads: CSARVMDKEAGASSYEQYF. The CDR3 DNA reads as TGCAGTGCTAGAGTGATGGACAAGGAGGCAGGGGCAAGCTCCTACGAGCAGTACTTC.

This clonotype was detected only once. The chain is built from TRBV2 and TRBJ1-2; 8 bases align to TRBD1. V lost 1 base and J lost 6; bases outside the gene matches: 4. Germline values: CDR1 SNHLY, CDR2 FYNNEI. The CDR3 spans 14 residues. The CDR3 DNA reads TGTGCCAGCAGTGAAGGACAGGGGTATAATGGCTACACCTTC. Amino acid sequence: CASSEGQGYNGYTF.